This T cell receptor (beta chain) came from a study of neurological immune-mediated disorders (dated by TCRdb to between 2018 and 2021). In the study overall: Peripheral blood TCR-beta repertoires from HTLV-I-associated myelopathy (HAM/TSP) patients, multiple sclerosis patients and healthy controls were compared by UMI-based sequencing. Longitudinal samples, technical triplicates and paired sorted CD4+ and CD8+ T-cell subsets, alongside PBMC samples, were included among the roughly 110 TCR-beta libraries. The cohort was made up of 60 to 75 subjects, consisting of 15 or so HAM/TSP patients, roughly 35 multiple sclerosis patients and about 20 healthy controls. General study outcomes and caveats: Expanded clones from different subjects shared no identical CDR3 amino acid sequences, which suggests that TCR-beta repertoires were private in all groups. TCR clonal expansion was highest in HAM/TSP patients and lowest in MS patients, with MS patients falling below even healthy controls.

This clonotype was picked up many times. The antigen this receptor binds is unknown. No much larger clone exists at a distance of one base, and base qualities are not known. cDNA was synthesized by template-switch 5'RACE using a primer with a 10-nucleotide random unique molecular identifier that tagged each TCR transcript. Every sequencing run yielded over 160 million TCR-beta sequences covering 15-18 subjects. The RNeasy kit was used to extract total RNA. The KAPA Real-time Library Amplification kit was used to amplify TCR-beta VDJ regions with primers targeting the TCR constant region and the 5'RACE anchor. Sample indexes and Illumina adaptors were added in a first PCR, and a second PCR then increased library yield. After Ampure bead purification, the TCR product of roughly 650 bp was size-selected on a 2% E-gel SizeSelection system. Before pooling, libraries had their quality checked on a Bioanalyzer, their concentration measured with Qubit, and their quantity determined with the Kapa Library Quantification kit. Paired-end 2 x 150 bp sequencing of the libraries was performed on an Illumina HiSeq 2500. To increase sequence diversity, about 25-30% phiX was spiked into each library pool. The authors' analysis ran thus. The UMI-based MiGEC pipeline processed quality-filtered reads and removed over 85% of raw TCR sequences during error correction. VDJ genes were aligned to IMGT germline references, and each clonotype was defined by a unique CDR3 amino acid sequence together with V-J genes. Clonal expansion, Shannon diversity and CDR3 relatedness were evaluated with VDJtools (CalcPairwiseDistances, ClusterSamples), while phylogenetic trees were built in CLCbio workbench. Using coefficient-of-variation modelling across technical triplicates, the study counted a clone as expanded if it had at least 8 unique UMIs. TCRdb passed the public sequencing reads through fastp at Q25 and MiXCR, retaining productive beta sequences. Each CDR3 protein gets just one entry, which takes the most common genes and DNA from the rows behind it. The authors' filters were not applied to this entry. The sample yields 50,000 to 60,000 distinct CDR3 sequences; 16% were counted once. Of the sample, 3.5% to 4.5% falls within the top ten clones.

Healthy controls were blood bank volunteers in Maryland, USA. For the unsorted PBMC libraries, 2 million PBMCs were stored in RNAlater at -80 degrees C until RNA extraction and were used to generate the libraries. Peripheral blood was subjected to Ficoll-Hypaque density gradient centrifugation to isolate PBMCs, which were then cryopreserved in liquid nitrogen. The CDR3 runs 15 residues from the cysteine to the phenylalanine. This entry keeps only the CDR3 DNA: 45 bases, framed from base 1. Taken from the germline V gene (reference sequence), the CDR1 and CDR2 loops are DFQATT and SNEGSKA. Deletion took 6 bases off V and 3 bases off J, with a span of 18 bases between the germline ends.

The sequence links TRBV20-1 to TRBJ2-1; the D region possibly corresponds to TRBD1 (7 bases align). The TCR sequence derives from a man aged 55-75 years in good health. Source material: PBMCs. The DNA sequence follows: TGCAGTGCCAGGGGGTATACTAGCATCTACAATGAGCAGTTCTTC. Protein translation: CSARGYTSIYNEQFF.